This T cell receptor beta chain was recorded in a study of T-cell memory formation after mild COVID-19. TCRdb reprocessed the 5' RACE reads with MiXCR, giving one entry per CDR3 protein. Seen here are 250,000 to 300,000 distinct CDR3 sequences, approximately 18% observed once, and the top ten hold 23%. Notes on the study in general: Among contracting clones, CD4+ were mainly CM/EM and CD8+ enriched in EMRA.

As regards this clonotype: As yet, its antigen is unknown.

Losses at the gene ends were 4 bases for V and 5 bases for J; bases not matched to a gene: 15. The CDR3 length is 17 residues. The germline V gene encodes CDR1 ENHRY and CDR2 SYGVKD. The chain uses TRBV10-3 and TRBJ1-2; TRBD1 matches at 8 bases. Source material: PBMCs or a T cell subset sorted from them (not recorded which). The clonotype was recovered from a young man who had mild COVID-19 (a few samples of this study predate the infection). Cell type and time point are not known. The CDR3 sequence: CAISAGRTGTERYGYTF. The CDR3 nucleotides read TGTGCCATCAGTGCCGGACGGACAGGGACAGAGAGGTATGGCTACACCTTC.